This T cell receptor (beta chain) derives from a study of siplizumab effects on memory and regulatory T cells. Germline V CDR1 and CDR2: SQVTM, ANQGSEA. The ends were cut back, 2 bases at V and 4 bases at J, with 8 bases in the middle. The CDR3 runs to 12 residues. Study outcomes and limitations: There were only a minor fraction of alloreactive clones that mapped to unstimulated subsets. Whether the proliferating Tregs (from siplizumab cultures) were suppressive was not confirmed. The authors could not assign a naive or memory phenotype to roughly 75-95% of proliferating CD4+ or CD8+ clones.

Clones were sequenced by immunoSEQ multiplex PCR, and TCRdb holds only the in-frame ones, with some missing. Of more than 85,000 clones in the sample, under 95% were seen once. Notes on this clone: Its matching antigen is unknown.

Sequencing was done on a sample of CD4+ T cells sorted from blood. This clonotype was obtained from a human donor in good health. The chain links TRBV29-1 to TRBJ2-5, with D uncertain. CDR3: CSVESLGETQYF. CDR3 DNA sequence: TGCAGCGTTGAATCTTTGGGAGAGACCCAGTACTTC.